This T cell receptor beta chain was sequenced for a study of shared clonotypes between healthy human individuals. Study-wide results and caveats: A few donors had 5% to 6.5% of their naive CD4 clonotypes in common.

The V gene lost 6 bases and the J gene lost 4 bases, with 12 bases spanning the gap. The CDR3 totals 13 residues. The V gene's germline CDR1 is SQVTM and CDR2 ANQGSEA. A deep-level run was used for the assay. Sequenced by immunoSEQ multiplex PCR; TCRdb stores in-frame clones only, minus some. The profile shows roughly 2,300,000 clones, around 92% of them singletons. Splitting the CD4+ cells yielded a CD45RA+ naive subset and a CD45RA-negative memory subset. Worth noting for this clone: What it binds is unknown.

The chain combines TRBV29-1 with TRBJ1-4, with D tentatively TRBD1 (5 bases). The TCR originated in a man younger than 35 in good health. Some clones in this sample may be carry-over from other donors' samples. The sample was naive CD4+ T cells from PBMCs. Noted subset: CD45RA+ positively selected. The CDR3 DNA reads TGCAGCGTAGCCAGGGCTATTAATGAAAAACTGTTTTTT. This codes for CSVARAINEKLFF.